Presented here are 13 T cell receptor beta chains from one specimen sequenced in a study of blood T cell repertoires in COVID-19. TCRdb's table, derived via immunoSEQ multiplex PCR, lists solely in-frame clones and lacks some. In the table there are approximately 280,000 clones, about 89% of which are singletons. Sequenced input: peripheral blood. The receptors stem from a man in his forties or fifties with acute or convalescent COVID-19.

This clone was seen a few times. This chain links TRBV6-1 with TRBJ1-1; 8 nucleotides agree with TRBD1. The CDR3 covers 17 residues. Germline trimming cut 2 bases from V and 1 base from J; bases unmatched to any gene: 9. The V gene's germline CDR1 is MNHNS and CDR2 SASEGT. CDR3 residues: CASSEYRTGLENTEAFF. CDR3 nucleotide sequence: TGTGCCAGCAGTGAATATAGGACAGGGTTGGAGAACACTGAAGCTTTCTTT.

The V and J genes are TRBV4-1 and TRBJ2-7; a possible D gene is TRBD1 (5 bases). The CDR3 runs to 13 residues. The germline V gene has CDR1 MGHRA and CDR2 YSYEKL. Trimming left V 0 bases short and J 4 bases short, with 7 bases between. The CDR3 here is CASSQDREYEQYF. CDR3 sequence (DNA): TGCGCCAGCAGCCAAGACAGGGAATACGAGCAGTACTTC.

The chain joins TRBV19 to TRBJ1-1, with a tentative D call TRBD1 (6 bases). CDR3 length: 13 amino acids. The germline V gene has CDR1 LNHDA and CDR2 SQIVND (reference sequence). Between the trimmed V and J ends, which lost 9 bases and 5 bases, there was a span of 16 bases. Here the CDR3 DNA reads TGTGCCAGCAGATACAGGGAGGGGACTGAAGCTTTCTTT. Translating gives CASRYREGTEAFF. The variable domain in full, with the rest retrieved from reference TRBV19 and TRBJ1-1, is DGGITQSPKYLFRKEGQNVTLSCEQNLNHDAMYWYRQDPGQGLRLIYYSQIVNDFQKGDIAEGYSVSREKKESFPLTVTSAQKNPTAFYLCASRYREGTEAFFGQGTRLTVV.

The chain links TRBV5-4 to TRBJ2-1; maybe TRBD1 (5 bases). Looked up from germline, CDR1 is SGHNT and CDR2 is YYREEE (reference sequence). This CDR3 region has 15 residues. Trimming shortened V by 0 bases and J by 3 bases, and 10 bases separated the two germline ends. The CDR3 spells CASSLGGQGYNEQFF. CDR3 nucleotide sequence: TGTGCCAGCAGCTTGGGGGGCCAGGGCTACAATGAGCAGTTCTTC.

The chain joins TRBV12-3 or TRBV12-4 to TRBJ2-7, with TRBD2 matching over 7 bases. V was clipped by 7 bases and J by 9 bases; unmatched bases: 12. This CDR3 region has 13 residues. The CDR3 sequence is CASTIYPGGGQYF. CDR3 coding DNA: TGTGCCAGCACTATTTATCCGGGGGGAGGGCAGTACTTC.

CDR3 residues: CASSFRVNYEQYF. The CDR3 DNA sequence: TGTGCCAGCAGCTTCAGGGTTAACTACGAGCAGTACTTC. This rearrangement joins TRBV11-3 to TRBJ2-7; maybe TRBD1 (5 bases). Per the germline V gene, CDR1 is SGHNT and CDR2 is YENEEA. The CDR3 totals 13 residues. Trimming took off 3 bases at V and 3 bases at J, with 9 bases between the two ends. Full variable domain (missing parts from reference TRBV11-3 and TRBJ2-7): EAGVVQSPRYKIIEKKQPVAFWCNPISGHNTLYWYLQNLGQGPELLIRYENEEAVDDSQLPKDRFSAERLKGVDSTLKIQPAELGDSAVYLCASSFRVNYEQYFGPGTRLTVT.

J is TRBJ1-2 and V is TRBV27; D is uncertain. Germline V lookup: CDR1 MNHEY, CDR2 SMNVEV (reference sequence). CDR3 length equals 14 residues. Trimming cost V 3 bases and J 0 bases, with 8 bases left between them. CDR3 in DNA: TGTGCCAGCAGTTTGCACGGGACTAACTATGGCTACACCTTC. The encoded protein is CASSLHGTNYGYTF.

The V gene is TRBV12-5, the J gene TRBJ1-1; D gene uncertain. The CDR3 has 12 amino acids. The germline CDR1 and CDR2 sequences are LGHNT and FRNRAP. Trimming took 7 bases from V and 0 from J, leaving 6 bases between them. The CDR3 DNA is TGTGCTAGTGTACAGATGAACACTGAAGCTTTCTTT. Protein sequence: CASVQMNTEAFF.

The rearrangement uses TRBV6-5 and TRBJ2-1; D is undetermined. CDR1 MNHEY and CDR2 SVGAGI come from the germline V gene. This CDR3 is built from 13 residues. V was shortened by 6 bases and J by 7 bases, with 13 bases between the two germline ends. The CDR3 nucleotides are TGTGCCAGCAGCCAGAAAGTCCGAAATGAGCAGTTCTTC. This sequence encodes CASSQKVRNEQFF.

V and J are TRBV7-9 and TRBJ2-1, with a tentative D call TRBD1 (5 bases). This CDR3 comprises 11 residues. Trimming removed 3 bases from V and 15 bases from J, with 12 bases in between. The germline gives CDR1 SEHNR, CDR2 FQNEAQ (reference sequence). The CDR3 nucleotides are TGTGCCAGCAGCTTCCCAGGGTTGGGGTTCTTC. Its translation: CASSFPGLGFF. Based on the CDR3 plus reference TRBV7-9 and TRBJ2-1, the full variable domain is DTGVSQNPRHKITKRGQNVTFRCDPISEHNRLYWYRQTLGQGPEFLTYFQNEAQLEKSRLLSDRFSAERPKGSFSTLEIQRTEQGDSAMYLCASSFPGLGFFGPGTRLTVL.

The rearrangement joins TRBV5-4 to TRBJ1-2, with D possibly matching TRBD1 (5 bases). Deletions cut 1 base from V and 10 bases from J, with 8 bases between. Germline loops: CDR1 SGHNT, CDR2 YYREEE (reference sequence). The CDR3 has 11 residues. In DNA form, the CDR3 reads TGTGCCAGCAGCTTGCTACAGGACTACACCTTC. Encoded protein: CASSLLQDYTF.

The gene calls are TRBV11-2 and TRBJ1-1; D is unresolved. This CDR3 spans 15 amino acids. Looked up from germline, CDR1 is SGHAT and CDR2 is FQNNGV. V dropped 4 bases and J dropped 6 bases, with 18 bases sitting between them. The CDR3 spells CASSSGGVSAAEAFF. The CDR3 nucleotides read TGTGCCAGCAGCTCGGGAGGCGTTTCGGCAGCTGAAGCTTTCTTT.

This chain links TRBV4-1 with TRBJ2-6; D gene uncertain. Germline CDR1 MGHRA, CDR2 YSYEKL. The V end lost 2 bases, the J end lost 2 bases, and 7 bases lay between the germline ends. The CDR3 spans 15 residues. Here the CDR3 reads CASSQLVTGANVLTF. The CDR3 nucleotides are TGCGCCAGCAGCCAATTAGTGACTGGGGCCAACGTCCTGACTTTC.